This TCR beta chain originates from a study of T cells after yellow fever vaccination. Template switching with 5'RACE generated the TCR cDNA and added a universal primer site and UMIs. TCRdb re-analysed the 5' RACE reads in MiXCR, keeping a single row per CDR3 protein. Of some 250,000 distinct CDR3 sequences in the sample, 3.6% are singletons; the top ten hold under 20%. Germline V gene sequence: CDR1 GTSNPN, CDR2 SVGIG (reference sequence). Trimming removed 2 bases from V and 6 bases from J, with 22 bases in between. The CDR3 contains 16 residues. The sequence derives from a man aged 18 to 30 who received the YFV17D yellow fever vaccine. The V gene is TRBV30, the J gene TRBJ1-2; D may be TRBD1 (5 bases). Here the sequenced sample was PBMCs, taken 15 days after the yellow fever booster vaccination. The CDR3 sequence: CAWSRWSRPGTDGYTF. CDR3 nucleotide sequence: TGTGCCTGGAGTCGCTGGTCTCGTCCCGGGACCGATGGCTACACCTTC. Filled out from reference TRBV30 and TRBJ1-2, the complete variable domain reads SQTIHQWPATLVQPVGSPLSLECTVEGTSNPNLYWYRQAAGRGLQLLFYSVGIGQISSEVPQNLSASRPQDRQFILSSKKLLLSDSGFYLCAWSRWSRPGTDGYTFGSGTRLTVV.